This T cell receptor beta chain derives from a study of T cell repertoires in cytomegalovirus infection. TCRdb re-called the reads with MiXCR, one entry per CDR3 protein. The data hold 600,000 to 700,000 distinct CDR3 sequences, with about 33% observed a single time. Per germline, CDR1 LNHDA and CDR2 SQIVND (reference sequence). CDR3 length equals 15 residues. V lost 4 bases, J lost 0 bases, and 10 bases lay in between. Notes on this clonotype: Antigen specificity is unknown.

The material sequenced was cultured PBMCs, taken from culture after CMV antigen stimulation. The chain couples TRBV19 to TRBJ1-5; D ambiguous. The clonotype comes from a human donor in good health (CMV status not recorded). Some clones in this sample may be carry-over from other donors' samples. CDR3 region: CASSTLGYSNQPQHF. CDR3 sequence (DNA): TGTGCCAGTAGTACCTTAGGATATAGCAATCAGCCCCAGCATTTT. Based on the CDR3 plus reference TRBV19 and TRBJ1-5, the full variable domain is DGGITQSPKYLFRKEGQNVTLSCEQNLNHDAMYWYRQDPGQGLRLIYYSQIVNDFQKGDIAEGYSVSREKKESFPLTVTSAQKNPTAFYLCASSTLGYSNQPQHFGDGTRLSIL.